The 21 T cell receptor beta chains below were found in one sample sequenced in a study of T cell responses to AZD1222 COVID-19 vaccine. The protocol was immunoSEQ multiplex PCR, while the TCRdb copy is restricted to in-frame clones and leaves out a portion. The data show 150,000 to 190,000 clones, around nine tenths seen once. Sequences were derived from peripheral blood, sampled 28 days after the second AZD1222 dose. These receptors were taken from an adult who received the AZD1222 COVID-19 vaccine.

V and J are TRBV19 and TRBJ2-6; possibly TRBD1 for D (5 bases). The CDR3 extends over 15 amino acids. The V end was cut by 6 bases, the J end by 1 base, with 10 bases between. The germline CDR1 and CDR2 sequences are LNHDA and SQIVND (reference sequence). The CDR3 region is CASSTDRSGANVLTF. For the CDR3, the DNA is TGTGCCAGTAGCACCGACAGATCTGGGGCCAACGTCCTGACTTTC.

This rearrangement joins TRBV18 to TRBJ1-2, with 9 bases that match TRBD1. Germline loops: CDR1 KGHSH, CDR2 LQKENI. The V and J ends lost 1 base and 3 bases, in that order; junction bases with no gene match: 9. This CDR3 region has 17 residues. The CDR3 nucleotides read TGTGCCAGCTCACCACTGCTACAGGGGGCCCGCTACTATGGCTACACCTTC. Protein sequence: CASSPLLQGARYYGYTF.

This clone has just a few counts. V gene TRBV18 combines with J gene TRBJ1-1; perhaps TRBD1 as D (5 bases). In germline, CDR1 is KGHSH, CDR2 LQKENI. The CDR3 runs to 13 residues. Trimming took off 2 bases at V and 11 bases at J, with 15 bases between the two ends. CDR3 region: CASSPETWGDAFF. CDR3 sequence (DNA): TGTGCCAGCTCACCAGAAACCTGGGGCGACGCTTTCTTT.

The V call is TRBV12-3 or TRBV12-4, the J call TRBJ2-1; possibly TRBD2 for D (5 bases). V was clipped by 5 bases and J by 12 bases, with 11 bases between them. CDR3 length: 11 residues. CDR3 region: CASSPDYWQFF. Here the CDR3 DNA reads TGTGCCAGCAGTCCAGACTATTGGCAGTTCTTC.

CDR3 sequence: CASRKGNDIEETQYF. CDR3 nucleotide sequence: TGCGCCAGCAGGAAAGGGAACGACATAGAAGAGACCCAGTACTTC. The V gene is TRBV5-1, the J gene TRBJ2-5; D is unresolved. The CDR3 is 15 residues long. V lost 5 bases to trimming and J lost 3 bases, with 17 bases between them. Germline V gene sequence: CDR1 SGHRS, CDR2 YFSETQ.

V gene TRBV10-3 combines with J gene TRBJ1-1, with D possibly being TRBD1 (5 bases). Germline V lookup: CDR1 ENHRY, CDR2 SYGVKD. Trimming shortened V by 4 bases and J by 7 bases, and 13 bases separated the two germline ends. The CDR3 length is 13 residues. The chain's CDR3 is CAISGPGGGEAFF. CDR3 nucleotide sequence: TGTGCCATCAGTGGACCGGGTGGGGGTGAAGCTTTCTTT.

The rearrangement uses TRBV11-2 and TRBJ1-1; D may be TRBD1 (5 bases). The CDR3 is 12 residues long. Germline-derived CDR1 and CDR2 are SGHAT and FQNNGV. V was cut by 1 base and J by 11 bases, with 11 bases left in between. The CDR3 sequence: CASSLVGRGAFF. CDR3 nucleotide sequence: TGTGCCAGCAGCTTAGTGGGACGGGGGGCTTTCTTT.

The chain is built from TRBV7-8 and TRBJ2-1; D not certain. Trimming removed 6 bases from V and 8 bases from J, with 14 bases in between. CDR1 SGHVS and CDR2 FQNEAQ come from the germline V gene. CDR3 size: 13 residues. The CDR3 loop reads CASSSPLRDEQFF. The CDR3 nucleotides read TGTGCCAGCAGTTCACCACTTCGTGATGAGCAGTTCTTC.

The chain joins TRBV6-5 to TRBJ2-7; unclear D gene. CDR1 is MNHEY, CDR2 SVGAGI, per germline. The CDR3 is made up of 13 amino acids. V gave up 6 bases and J gave up 3 bases, with 12 bases separating them. CDR3 DNA sequence: TGTGCCAGCAGGTATTCGATCCACTACGAGCAGTACTTC. Its protein is CASRYSIHYEQYF.

The CDR3 loop is CASSPAQGTPGGELFF. CDR3 DNA sequence: TGTGCCAGCTCACCTGCTCAGGGAACGCCCGGCGGAGAGCTGTTTTTT. The rearrangement links TRBV18 to TRBJ2-2; TRBD1 is a possible D gene (5 bases). Germline-derived CDR1 and CDR2 are KGHSH and LQKENI. The CDR3 runs 16 residues. V lost 3 bases and J lost 11, with 22 bases in between.

The rearrangement links TRBV5-5 to TRBJ1-2, with D uncertain. CDR3 size: 13 residues. Germline-derived CDR1 and CDR2 are SGHKS and YYEKEE (reference sequence). V lost 0 bases and J 0 bases, leaving 3 bases between the germline ends. The CDR3 DNA follows: TGTGCCAGCAGCTTGGGGTCTAACTATGGCTACACCTTC. It specifies CASSLGSNYGYTF.

This sequence joins TRBV30 and TRBJ1-6, with D perhaps matching TRBD1 (5 bases). V lost 3 bases and J 9 bases, leaving 15 bases between the germline ends. The length of the CDR3 is 14 residues. Germline CDR1 and CDR2: GTSNPN and SVGIG (reference sequence). CDR3 residues: CAWSGALEGSPLHF. The DNA of the CDR3 is TGTGCCTGGAGCGGGGCGTTGGAGGGTTCACCCCTCCACTTT.

The V call is TRBV6-5, the J call TRBJ2-1, with TRBD2 matching 11 bases. Germline V gene lookup returns CDR1 MNHEY and CDR2 SVGAGI. The V segment lost 8 bases and the J segment 14 bases; nucleotides outside the gene matches: 11. The CDR3 totals 13 residues. CDR3 DNA sequence: TGTGCCAGCGGCCTAATAGCGGGAGGGCCAGAGTTCTTC. Amino acids: CASGLIAGGPEFF.

Turning to this clone: The DNA is left out, because the CDR3 cannot be placed on it with certainty; the CDR3 is given as TCRdb lists it. The rearrangement uses TRBV15 and TRBJ2-1; TRBD2 is the table's D call, not checked against the DNA. The CDR3 is 15 amino acids in total, end residues counted. Germline V gene data show CDR1 as LNHNV and CDR2 as YYDKDF (reference sequence). The CDR3 reads CATSILASGVNEQFF.

The chain uses TRBV5-4 and TRBJ1-1; the D gene is possibly TRBD1 (5 bases). The CDR3 is made up of 14 amino acids. Germline-derived CDR1 and CDR2 are SGHNT and YYREEE (reference sequence). V lost 4 bases and J lost 2, with 12 bases in between. CDR3 loop: CASSPAGGNTEAFF. The CDR3, as DNA: TGTGCCAGCAGCCCCGCCGGGGGAAACACTGAAGCTTTCTTT. The full variable domain, rest sourced from reference TRBV5-4 and TRBJ1-1, is ETGVTQSPTHLIKTRGQQVTLRCSSQSGHNTVSWYQQALGQGPQFIFQYYREEENGRGNFPPRFSGLQFPNYSSELNVNALELDDSALYLCASSPAGGNTEAFFGQGTRLTVV.

The V and J genes are TRBV12-3 or TRBV12-4 and TRBJ2-1; tentative D call: TRBD2 (6 bases). This CDR3 has 13 residues. Trimming stripped 3 bases from V and 8 bases from J, with 11 bases between. In DNA form, the CDR3 reads TGTGCCAGCAGTTTCGGCGGGGTGGATGAGCAGTTCTTC. Its translation is CASSFGGVDEQFF.

This chain joins TRBV2 and TRBJ1-1; 11 nucleotides line up with TRBD1. V lost 7 bases and J lost 2; bases outside the gene matches: 6. The CDR3 extends over 15 amino acids. Germline V lookup: CDR1 SNHLY, CDR2 FYNNEI. In DNA form, the CDR3 reads TGTGCCAGCACTCGGACAGGGGGCGAAAACACTGAAGCTTTCTTT. This encodes CASTRTGGENTEAFF.

V gene TRBV20-1 combines with J gene TRBJ2-3; 8 bases fit TRBD2. In germline, CDR1 is DFQATT, CDR2 SNEGSKA (reference sequence). V lost 3 bases and J lost 5; bases outside the gene matches: 7. This CDR3 contains 14 residues. The CDR3 DNA is TGCAGTGCTAGTCGTAGACGGGGGGGAGATACGCAGTATTTT. Translation gives CSASRRRGGDTQYF.

The J gene is TRBJ2-3, the V gene TRBV2; no clear D gene. Germline V lookup: CDR1 SNHLY, CDR2 FYNNEI. V was cut by 7 bases and J by 2 bases, with 4 bases left in between. The CDR3 loop spans 11 amino acids. CDR3 nucleotides: TGTGCCAGCACCACCACAGATACGCAGTATTTT. This gives the protein CASTTTDTQYF. Complete variable domain (other parts from reference TRBV2 and TRBJ2-3): EPEVTQTPSHQVTQMGQEVILRCVPISNHLYFYWYRQILGQKVEFLVSFYNNEISEKSEIFDDQFSVERPDGSNFTLKIRSTKLEDSAMYFCASTTTDTQYFGPGTRLTVL.

The chain uses TRBV20-1 and TRBJ1-2; D might be TRBD1 (5 bases). CDR1 is DFQATT and CDR2 is SNEGSKA in the germline V gene (reference sequence). This CDR3 has 11 residues. V was trimmed by 6 bases and J by 2 bases, leaving 7 bases between them. CDR3 sequence: CSAGGNYGYTF. CDR3 bases: TGCAGTGCGGGGGGAAACTATGGCTACACCTTC.

The chain recombines TRBV7-9 with TRBJ1-5, with unresolved D. The length of the CDR3 is 14 residues. Germline CDR1 is SEHNR and CDR2 is FQNEAQ (reference sequence). The V end was cut by 5 bases, the J end by 2 bases, with 10 bases between. The chain's CDR3 is CASSTPGGNQPQHF. The CDR3, as DNA: TGTGCCAGCAGCACCCCCGGGGGCAATCAGCCCCAGCATTTT.